Presented here are 17 T cell receptor beta chains from one specimen sequenced in a study of cytomegalovirus exposure and HLA in healthy donors. Researchers ran the PCR with 60 Vbeta and 13 Jbeta primers. Libraries were prepared by immunoSEQ multiplex PCR; TCRdb keeps only in-frame clonotypes and omits some of them. The sample consists of around 110,000 clones, approximately 66% of them appearing once. Input material: PBMCs. The receptor source for this set is a woman in her 40s in good health and CMV-seropositive.

The table lists this clone with a few counts. The chain is built from TRBV6-6 and TRBJ1-2, with 7 bases identical to TRBD1. The CDR3 loop spans 15 amino acids. The V gene's germline CDR1 is MNHNY and CDR2 SVGAGI (reference sequence). V shed 4 bases and J 1 base; nucleotides not matched to a gene: 6. CDR3 amino acids: CASSFRTGGNYGYTF. The DNA of the CDR3 is TGTGCCAGCAGTTTCCGGACAGGTGGTAACTATGGCTACACCTTC.

This chain links TRBV6-1 with TRBJ2-7; no clear D. Germline V gene data show CDR1 as MNHNS and CDR2 as SASEGT. Trimming took off 4 bases at V and 9 bases at J, with 19 bases between the two ends. The CDR3 sequence is 14 residues long. CDR3 in DNA: TGTGCCAGCAGTGGTTTCGAGGCCCTGTTGGGGCAGTACTTC. Translated: CASSGFEALLGQYF.

The table lists this clone with a few counts. The rearrangement joins TRBV19 to TRBJ2-7; TRBD1 agrees at 10 bases. The V and J ends lost 5 bases and 4 bases, in that order; junction bases with no gene match: 5. The CDR3 length is 14 residues. The V gene's germline CDR1 is LNHDA and CDR2 SQIVND (reference sequence). For the CDR3, the DNA is TGTGCCAGTAGTCAAGGGGACAGGGGTTACGAGCAGTACTTC. Protein: CASSQGDRGYEQYF.

CDR3 nucleotides: TGTGCCAGCAGTTTAGGACTTCCAAAGGACAATGAGCAGTTCTTC. Its translation: CASSLGLPKDNEQFF. The V gene is TRBV27, the J gene TRBJ2-1; D is perhaps TRBD2 (5 bases). This CDR3 spans 15 amino acids. Trimming took 2 bases from V and 5 from J, leaving 13 bases between them. Germline-derived CDR1 and CDR2 are MNHEY and SMNVEV (reference sequence).

V usage is TRBV7-6 and J usage is TRBJ2-7; 10 nucleotides align to TRBD1. The CDR3 consists of 18 residues. Trimming cost V 0 bases and J 2 bases; bases outside gene matches: 10. CDR1 SGHVS and CDR2 FNYEAQ come from the germline V gene. CDR3 nucleotide sequence: TGTGCCAGCAGCTTAGCGCAACCCCGACAGGGGGCGGCCTACGAGCAGTACTTC. Its protein is CASSLAQPRQGAAYEQYF.

The chain recombines TRBV5-4 with TRBJ2-2, with 11 bases lining up with TRBD2. CDR1 is SGHNT, CDR2 YYREEE, per germline (reference sequence). The V gene end was trimmed by 2 bases and the J gene end by 2 bases; junction bases not matched to a gene: 2. The CDR3 totals 16 residues. CDR3 DNA: TGTGCCAGCAGCTTCGGGACTAGCGGCAACACCGGGGAGCTGTTTTTT. This codes for CASSFGTSGNTGELFF.

This clone was recorded once. V is TRBV5-4 and J is TRBJ1-2, with 7 bases identical to TRBD1. Losses at the gene ends were 0 bases for V and 7 bases for J; bases not matched to a gene: 9. Germline assignment: CDR1 SGHNT and CDR2 YYREEE (reference sequence). There are 15 residues in the CDR3. The CDR3 loop reads CASSLGGQGVGGYTF. CDR3 in DNA: TGTGCCAGCAGCTTGGGCGGCCAGGGGGTTGGTGGCTACACCTTC.

This rearrangement joins TRBV9 to TRBJ1-1, with no clear D. Trimming stripped 0 bases from V and 1 base from J, with 7 bases between. This CDR3 region has 14 residues. Germline CDR1 and CDR2: SGDLS and YYNGEE. Here the CDR3 DNA reads TGTGCCAGCAGCGTAGTCAACAAGAACACTGAAGCTTTCTTT. Amino acid sequence: CASSVVNKNTEAFF.

V gene TRBV7-2 combines with J gene TRBJ1-1; 8 positions agree with TRBD1. Trimming cost V 2 bases and J 4 bases; bases outside gene matches: 3. The CDR3 consists of 14 residues. CDR1 and CDR2 from the germline V gene are SGHTA and FQGNSA. The CDR3 loop is CASSLQGAVTEAFF. The CDR3 DNA reads TGTGCCAGCAGCTTACAGGGGGCGGTCACTGAAGCTTTCTTT.

The chain has TRBV4-2 and TRBJ2-1, with TRBD2 matching over 7 bases. This CDR3 is 16 amino acids long. Germline-derived CDR1 and CDR2 are LGHNA and YNFKEQ. The V segment lost 2 bases and the J segment 6 bases; nucleotides outside the gene matches: 10. In DNA, the CDR3 is TGTGCCAGCAGCCAACGGGGCGGGGGAGCGATCAATGAGCAGTTCTTC. This gives the protein CASSQRGGGAINEQFF.

In this sample, this clone turned up a few times. The chain employs TRBV19 and TRBJ1-1; no definite D call. The CDR3 loop spans 11 amino acids. CDR1 is LNHDA, CDR2 SQIVND, per germline (reference sequence). The germline V and J ends were trimmed by 6 bases and 0 bases, with 2 bases remaining between them. The CDR3 spells CASSMNTEAFF. The CDR3 DNA is TGTGCCAGTAGCATGAACACTGAAGCTTTCTTT.

The chain joins TRBV5-8 to TRBJ2-7; 7 nucleotides match TRBD1. V shed 7 bases, J shed 5 bases, and the junction held 9 bases outside the gene matches. The CDR3 consists of 13 residues. Germline V lookup: CDR1 SGHTS, CDR2 YDEGEE. In DNA form, the CDR3 reads TGTGCCAGCTCCCTGGGTCAGGGGGACGAGCAGTACTTC. Its protein is CASSLGQGDEQYF.

The J gene is TRBJ1-4, the V gene TRBV7-9; 9 nucleotides line up with TRBD1. Trimming cost V 5 bases and J 8 bases; bases outside gene matches: 9. Germline CDR1 SEHNR, CDR2 FQNEAQ (reference sequence). There are 15 residues in the CDR3. CDR3: CASSPEGQGGEKLFF. CDR3 DNA: TGTGCCAGCAGCCCCGAGGGACAGGGAGGAGAAAAACTGTTTTTT.

This chain links TRBV7-2 with TRBJ1-2, with unresolved D. In germline, CDR1 is SGHTA, CDR2 FQGNSA. V lost 2 bases and J lost 6, with 13 bases in between. The CDR3 covers 14 residues. The CDR3 reads CASSLSVPPHGYTF. For the CDR3, the DNA is TGTGCCAGCAGCTTAAGCGTTCCCCCCCATGGCTACACCTTC.

This clone was observed a few times. The chain recombines TRBV7-2 with TRBJ2-1; unclear D gene. Germline loops: CDR1 SGHTA, CDR2 FQGNSA. This CDR3 has 14 amino acids. Trimming cost V 4 bases and J 8 bases, with 15 bases left between them. The chain's CDR3 is CASSSDRGDDEQFF. CDR3 in DNA: TGTGCCAGCAGCTCCGACCGAGGAGACGATGAGCAGTTCTTC.

The rearrangement uses TRBV14 and TRBJ2-1; D possibly corresponds to TRBD1 (5 bases). V was trimmed by 4 bases and J by 9 bases, leaving 13 bases between them. Germline V CDR1 and CDR2: SGHDN, FVKESK. The CDR3 contains 13 residues. CDR3 nucleotide sequence: TGTGCCAGCAGCCCATCCAGGGCTGGTGAGCAGTTCTTC. It specifies CASSPSRAGEQFF.

There are a few counts of this clone. The V call is TRBV13, the J call TRBJ2-7; TRBD1 agrees at 8 bases. This CDR3 is 15 amino acids long. Looked up from germline, CDR1 is PRHDT and CDR2 is FYEKMQ (reference sequence). V trimming: 5 bases; J trimming: 2 bases; junction bases outside the gene matches: 8. CDR3 nucleotides: TGTGCCAGCAGCCGACAGGGGACATATACCTACGAGCAGTACTTC. Amino acid sequence: CASSRQGTYTYEQYF.